This note documents a single TCR beta chain sequence. The antigen is unknown. The record originates from a study of cytomegalovirus exposure and HLA in healthy donors. Study-wide findings and caveats: TCR beta V- and J-gene trimming was later associated with a missense DCLRE1C variant. Overall, some 160 TCR beta chains were annotated as cytomegalovirus-associated. High sensitivity and specificity were reportedly achieved when the classifier diagnosed cytomegalovirus status.

Use of 60 Vbeta and 13 Jbeta primers characterized the PCR. The protocol was immunoSEQ multiplex PCR, while the TCRdb copy is restricted to in-frame clones and leaves out a portion. The sample has about 43,000 clones, 70% to 80% seen once; the top ten hold roughly 1.5%. The source of this sequence is a man younger than 40 in good health and CMV-seronegative. The sequencing input was PBMCs.

CDR3 DNA sequence: TGTGCCAGTAGCCCCCGTGAAGGGGGGGGCACCGGGGAGCTGTTTTTT. It yields the protein CASSPREGGGTGELFF. The chain carries TRBV19 and TRBJ2-2, with a tentative D call TRBD2 (7 bases). V lost 6 bases and J lost 4, with 18 bases in between. Germline CDR1 LNHDA, CDR2 SQIVND (reference sequence). The CDR3 consists of 16 residues.